This T cell receptor (beta chain) was observed in a study of blood T cell repertoires in COVID-19. The V gene's germline CDR1 is MNHEY and CDR2 SVGAGI. This CDR3 is 13 amino acids long. Between the trimmed V and J ends, which lost 6 bases and 7 bases, there was a span of 15 bases. Produced via immunoSEQ multiplex PCR; TCRdb's table is partial and in-frame only. The data show approximately 72,000 clones, over 75% seen once. The chain joins TRBV6-5 to TRBJ1-2; the D gene is possibly TRBD1 (5 bases). The receptor was derived from a man aged 50 or older with acute or convalescent COVID-19. The source material was peripheral blood. CDR3 in amino acids: CASRPPGMSGYTF. In DNA, the CDR3 is TGTGCCAGCAGGCCCCCAGGGATGAGTGGCTACACCTTC.